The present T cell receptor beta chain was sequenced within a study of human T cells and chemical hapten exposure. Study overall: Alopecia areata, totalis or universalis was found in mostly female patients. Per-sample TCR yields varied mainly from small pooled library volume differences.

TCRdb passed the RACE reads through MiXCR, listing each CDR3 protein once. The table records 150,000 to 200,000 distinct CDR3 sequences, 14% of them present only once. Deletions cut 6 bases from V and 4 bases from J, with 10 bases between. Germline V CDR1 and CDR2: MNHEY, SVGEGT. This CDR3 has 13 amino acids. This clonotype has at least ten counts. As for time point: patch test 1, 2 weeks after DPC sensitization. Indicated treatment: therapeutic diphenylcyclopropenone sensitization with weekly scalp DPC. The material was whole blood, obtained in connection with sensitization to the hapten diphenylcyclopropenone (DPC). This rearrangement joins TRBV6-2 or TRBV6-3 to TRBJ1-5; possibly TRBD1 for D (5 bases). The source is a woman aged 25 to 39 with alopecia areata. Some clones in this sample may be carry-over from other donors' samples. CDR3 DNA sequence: TGTGCCAGCAGAACGACAGAAAATCAGCCCCAGCATTTT. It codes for CASRTTENQPQHF.